This record concerns one TCR beta chain sequence. The clone's antigen remains unknown. Read data end 3 residues before the CDR3 end; the end is taken from the germline J gene. Every participant had a single incident cervical HPV16 infection, and prevalent HPV16 infections were excluded. Cervical HPV DNA was detected by MY09/MY11 PCR and genotyped by dot-blot hybridization. Fifteen mL of heparinized blood was centrifuged, after which the buffy coat was aliquoted, frozen at -30 degrees C, and then stored at -80 degrees C. QIAGEN kits were used to extract genomic DNA from the buffy coat specimens. From the germline V gene (reference sequence), CDR1 is DFQATT and CDR2 is SNEGSKA. The CDR3 holds 16 amino acids from the cysteine to the phenylalanine. The DNA covers only part of the CDR3, 39 bases in frame from base 1. Compared with germline, V lacks 0 bases and J lacks 6 bases; bases without a gene match: 5.

The sample is drawn from a study of T cells in women clearing cervical HPV infection (dated by TCRdb to the late 2010s). About the full investigation: Cases were some 26 women with histologically confirmed HPV16-related CIN3 or worse, including 2 invasive cancers. Cases and controls were matched on age within five years and on year of sample collection. Among cases, blood sampling came a median of about 150 days after lesion detection, with an interquartile range of about 85 to 230 days. Quality controls consisted of five blinded duplicates per group, for a total of about 60 samples made up of approximately 50 participants and around ten replicates. Blood from cases was collected at the visit at which the lesion was first identified, whereas blood from controls was collected once infection was no longer detected. Nested within Costa Rica's Guanacaste HPV Natural History Study, an exploratory proof-of-principle case-control study compared TCR repertoires across cervical HPV16 outcomes. Controls were around 24 women whose single incident HPV16 infection cleared within 12 months without precancer or cancer developing. In the parent cohort, 9,000 to 13,000 women aged 18 or older were enrolled in Guanacaste, Costa Rica, during about 1993 to 1994 and were followed for roughly seven years. Median age was about 30 years in cases versus about 38 in controls, and baseline characteristics did not differ significantly. Because only a few women had HLA typing data, the possibility that HLA type acted as a confounder could not be ruled out. What the research found in general, with its limitations: Cases had lower TRBV6-7 relative abundance than controls (about 0.1% versus 0.15%; Bonferroni P = 0.0008). Across sequencing depths, CIN3+ cases showed significantly higher TCR repertoire richness than controls, but evenness did not differ between the groups. Because the number of T cells in each sample was unknown, differences in richness could reflect differing T-cell content rather than repertoire biology. Whether associations preceded infection or resulted from infection could not be shown with the cross-sectional design, and effector/memory subsets and HPV-specific T cells were not isolated. Random forest classifiers combining richness and V gene abundances distinguished cases from controls with an estimated AUC of approximately 0.8.

TCR beta CDR3 regions were amplified by multiplex PCR using the immunoSEQ assay from an average of 1200 ng genomic DNA per sample. To correct primer bias, the assay used a complete synthetic TCR repertoire to set an amplification baseline. Amplicons were sequenced on the Illumina platform. Processing in the source paper ran as follows. Sequences were error-corrected by clustering with frequency ratios and a modified nearest-neighbor algorithm, then analyzed in the immunoSEQ Analyzer with IMGT gene definitions. At each rarefaction depth, TCR richness and evenness were averaged over 20 rarefaction repeats, and samples with fewer sequences than the depth were excluded. Relative abundances of V, D and J genes were compared between groups using Wilcoxon rank sum tests, with FDR correction applied. For the blinded duplicates, the intraclass correlation was approximately 96% for TCR richness and averaged about 76% across about 67 gene segments. Not all clones reach the TCRdb copy of this immuneACCESS table, which keeps in-frame sequences only. Checked studies attribute under half of the gap to unresolved V genes and leave the rest unexplained. V and J calls and clone size are copied from that table; D and trimming were computed from the DNA. This sample's listing comprises around 31,000 clones. Of the sample, approximately 20% is held by the ten largest clones.

Recombination joined TRBV20-1 with TRBJ2-7; 16 of the junction bases match TRBD2. Sequenced sample: blood buffy coat. The source is a woman between 18 and 70 years old with a cervical HPV16 infection that either progressed to CIN3+ or cleared (not recorded which). The CDR3 protein sequence reads: CSAREGTSGRGSEQYF. Incomplete CDR3 DNA: TGCAGTGCTAGAGAAGGGACTAGCGGGAGGGGCTCCGAG.